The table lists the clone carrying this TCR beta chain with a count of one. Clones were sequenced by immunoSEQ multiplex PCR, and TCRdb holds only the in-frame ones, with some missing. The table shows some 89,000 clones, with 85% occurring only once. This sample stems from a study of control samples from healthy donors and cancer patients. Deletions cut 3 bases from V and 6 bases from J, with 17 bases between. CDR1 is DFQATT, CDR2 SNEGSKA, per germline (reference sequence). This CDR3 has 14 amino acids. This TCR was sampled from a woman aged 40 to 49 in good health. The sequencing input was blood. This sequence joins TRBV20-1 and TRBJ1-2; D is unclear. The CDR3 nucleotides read TGCAGTGCTAGTTGGACCCTCGGCAGGAATGGCTACACCTTC. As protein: CSASWTLGRNGYTF.